The 19 T cell receptor beta chains presented below share a single source sample, sequenced in a study of shared clonotypes between healthy human individuals. Sequencing was performed with immunoSEQ multiplex PCR; in TCRdb, only in-frame clones are kept and a portion is missing. This sample carries roughly 2.4 million clones, around 95% of them seen once, and the ten largest clones take approximately 0.13%. The sequenced sample consisted of naive CD4+ T cells sorted from blood. The subset denotes: CD45RA+ positively selected. These receptors originate from a man between 18 and 35 years old in good health.

V usage is TRBV27 and J usage is TRBJ2-3; TRBD2 aligns across 7 bases. CDR1 is MNHEY, CDR2 SMNVEV, per germline (reference sequence). The trim removed 2 bases at V and 0 bases at J, leaving 11 bases unmatched. This CDR3 spans 18 amino acids. This CDR3 is CASSLVPPKAGSTDTQYF. Here the CDR3 DNA reads TGTGCCAGCAGTTTAGTCCCCCCCAAAGCGGGGAGCACAGATACGCAGTATTTT.

V and J are TRBV6-6 and TRBJ1-5; D gene uncertain. Germline values: CDR1 MNHNY, CDR2 SVGAGI (reference sequence). Trimming pared 6 bases from V and 8 bases from J, leaving 14 bases between. This CDR3 spans 13 amino acids. The CDR3 loop reads CASRVDGTEPQHF. CDR3 DNA: TGTGCCAGCAGGGTTGACGGAACGGAGCCCCAGCATTTT.

The chain is built from TRBV2 and TRBJ1-1; the match to TRBD1 covers 7 bases. The CDR3 length is 15 residues. Trimming at V came to 6 bases and at J to 1 base, leaving 8 bases not matched to a gene. Germline values: CDR1 SNHLY, CDR2 FYNNEI. This CDR3 is CASSPRQGPNTEAFF. CDR3 coding DNA: TGTGCCAGCAGCCCCAGACAGGGTCCGAACACTGAAGCTTTCTTT. Filled out from reference TRBV2 and TRBJ1-1, the complete variable domain reads EPEVTQTPSHQVTQMGQEVILRCVPISNHLYFYWYRQILGQKVEFLVSFYNNEISEKSEIFDDQFSVERPDGSNFTLKIRSTKLEDSAMYFCASSPRQGPNTEAFFGQGTRLTVV.

The chain has TRBV28 and TRBJ1-4, with D tentatively TRBD1 (5 bases). Trimming removed 7 bases from V and 2 bases from J, with 11 bases in between. CDR3 length equals 14 residues. Per the germline V gene, CDR1 is MDHEN and CDR2 is SYDVKM. CDR3 nucleotides: TGTGCCAGCACCCTTCAGGGTACTAATGAAAAACTGTTTTTT. It codes for CASTLQGTNEKLFF. Using reference TRBV28 and TRBJ1-4 for the parts outside the CDR3, the full variable domain is DVKVTQSSRYLVKRTGEKVFLECVQDMDHENMFWYRQDPGLGLRLIYFSYDVKMKEKGDIPEGYSVSREKKERFSLILESASTNQTSMYLCASTLQGTNEKLFFGSGTQLSVL.

The chain employs TRBV6-6 and TRBJ1-3, with D possibly matching TRBD1 (6 bases). CDR1 is MNHNY, CDR2 SVGAGI, per germline (reference sequence). This CDR3 is built from 13 residues. The V and J ends lost 6 bases and 2 bases respectively, with 8 bases between them. The CDR3 DNA is TGTGCCAGCAGAGGGGGAGCTGGAAACACCATATATTTT. Translated, it gives CASRGGAGNTIYF.

V and J are TRBV11-2 and TRBJ1-3, with unresolved D. Between the trimmed V and J ends, which lost 4 bases and 0 bases, there was a span of 7 bases. Germline V gives CDR1 SGHAT, CDR2 FQNNGV. The CDR3 is made up of 14 amino acids. The chain's CDR3 is CASSSISSGNTIYF. The CDR3 nucleotides are TGTGCCAGCAGCTCAATAAGCTCTGGAAACACCATATATTTT.

As regards this clone: This CDR3 is also generated by other DNA sequences in the sample. CDR3 loop: CASSPPGGRLPYEQYF. DNA for the CDR3: TGTGCCAGCTCACCACCCGGCGGGAGGCTTCCCTACGAGCAGTACTTC. The rearrangement links TRBV18 to TRBJ2-7, with TRBD2 identical over 8 bases. V gave up 0 bases and J gave up 2 bases; unmatched junction bases: 6. The germline CDR1 and CDR2 sequences are KGHSH and LQKENI. The CDR3 is 16 residues long.

This clone was recorded once. The V and J genes are TRBV11-2 and TRBJ2-7; possible D gene TRBD1, 5 bases. The V end was cut by 10 bases, the J end by 2 bases, with 15 bases between. CDR3 length: 13 amino acids. The V gene's germline CDR1 is SGHAT and CDR2 FQNNGV. CDR3 in DNA: TGTGCCACCGACAGTGCAAATACCTACGAGCAGTACTTC. Residues: CATDSANTYEQYF.

This chain uses TRBV18 with TRBJ2-5; TRBD1 matches 7 bases. This CDR3 comprises 17 residues. Trimming at V came to 1 base and at J to 1 base, leaving 9 bases not matched to a gene. CDR1 KGHSH and CDR2 LQKENI come from the germline V gene. CDR3 loop: CASSPLQAGTAQETQYF. The CDR3 nucleotides are TGTGCCAGCTCACCACTACAGGCCGGGACAGCCCAAGAGACCCAGTACTTC.

The rearrangement links TRBV7-8 to TRBJ2-7, with a weak D call TRBD2 (6 bases). This CDR3 spans 13 amino acids. The germline gives CDR1 SGHVS, CDR2 FQNEAQ. The V gene lost 6 bases and the J gene lost 1 base, with 10 bases spanning the gap. The CDR3 here is CASRAGTSYEQYF. The CDR3 coding sequence is TGTGCCAGCAGGGCTGGGACTTCCTACGAGCAGTACTTC.

For this clone: At the DNA level, this CDR3 is encoded by other sequences in the same sample as well. CDR3 region: CASSLVGETQYF. CDR3 sequence (DNA): TGCGCCAGCAGCTTGGTAGGGGAGACCCAGTACTTC. The chain employs TRBV5-1 and TRBJ2-5; D gene unclear. The germline V gene encodes CDR1 SGHRS and CDR2 YFSETQ. Trimming removed 0 bases from V and 5 bases from J, with 5 bases in between. The CDR3 sequence is 12 residues long.

V usage is TRBV6-5 and J usage is TRBJ2-1; TRBD2 might be the D (6 bases). The V end was cut by 4 bases, the J end by 4 bases, with 8 bases between. The germline V gene encodes CDR1 MNHEY and CDR2 SVGAGI. The CDR3 is made up of 13 amino acids. Here the CDR3 reads CASSSGRYNEQFF. In DNA, the CDR3 is TGTGCCAGCAGTTCGGGGAGGTACAATGAGCAGTTCTTC.

This clone turned up a few times. The junction departs from germline at one end; a sequencing error may be responsible. The chain combines TRBV5-1 with TRBJ1-6, with 10 bases identical to TRBD1. Germline V gene lookup returns CDR1 SGHRS and CDR2 YFSETQ. The CDR3 is 15 residues long. CDR3 loop: CASSSIPGQGILGSF. For the CDR3, the DNA is TGCGCCAGCAGCTCGATACCGGGACAGGGGATCCTTGGTTCCTTT. Using reference TRBV5-1 and TRBJ1-6 for the parts outside the CDR3, the full variable domain is KAGVTQTPRYLIKTRGQQVTLSCSPISGHRSVSWYQQTPGQGLQFLFEYFSETQRNKGNFPGRFSGRQFSNSRSEMNVSTLELGDSALYLCASSSIPGQGILGSFGNGTRLTVT.

The chain has TRBV30 and TRBJ2-1; D not certain. Per germline, CDR1 GTSNPN and CDR2 SVGIG (reference sequence). The V end lost 0 bases, the J end lost 8 bases, and 29 bases lay between the germline ends. The CDR3 is 19 amino acids. The CDR3 protein is CAWSVPRYLKSSADDEQFF. The CDR3 DNA reads TGTGCCTGGAGTGTACCCAGATACCTCAAATCCTCCGCGGACGATGAGCAGTTCTTC.

For the CDR3, the DNA is TGTGCCAGCAGCTCTTCACACAAGGGCCCCTACGAGCAGTACTTC. This encodes CASSSSHKGPYEQYF. The chain uses TRBV7-9 and TRBJ2-7; D unclear. Germline loops: CDR1 SEHNR, CDR2 FQNEAQ (reference sequence). This CDR3 is built from 15 residues. Trimming pared 4 bases from V and 2 bases from J, leaving 15 bases between. Complete variable domain (other parts from reference TRBV7-9 and TRBJ2-7): DTGVSQNPRHKITKRGQNVTFRCDPISEHNRLYWYRQTLGQGPEFLTYFQNEAQLEKSRLLSDRFSAERPKGSFSTLEIQRTEQGDSAMYLCASSSSHKGPYEQYFGPGTRLTVT.

This clone has just one count. This chain connects TRBV29-1 to TRBJ2-5; TRBD2 matches at 11 bases. Trimming cost V 0 bases and J 4 bases; bases outside gene matches: 10. CDR3 length: 17 amino acids. Germline CDR1 SQVTM, CDR2 ANQGSEA. The CDR3 DNA reads TGCAGCGTTGAAGAGTTCCTTAGCGGGGGGGCGAGAGAGACCCAGTACTTC. Its protein is CSVEEFLSGGARETQYF. Looking up the rest from reference TRBV29-1 and TRBJ2-5 gives the full variable domain: SAVISQKPSRDICQRGTSLTIQCQVDSQVTMMFWYRQQPGQSLTLIATANQGSEATYESGFVIDKFPISRPNLTFSTLTVSNMSPEDSSIYLCSVEEFLSGGARETQYFGPGTRLLVL.

The chain joins TRBV5-6 to TRBJ2-2; tentative D call: TRBD2 (5 bases). This CDR3 region has 19 residues. V was clipped by 2 bases and J by 4 bases, with 24 bases between them. CDR1 is SGHDT, CDR2 YYEEEE, per germline. CDR3 residues: CASSFGPLAGRRGTGELFF. The CDR3 nucleotides read TGTGCCAGCAGCTTTGGCCCCCTCGCGGGTCGAAGAGGCACCGGGGAGCTGTTTTTT.

This rearrangement joins TRBV5-4 to TRBJ1-1, with D maybe TRBD1 (6 bases). Germline-derived CDR1 and CDR2 are SGHNT and YYREEE (reference sequence). This CDR3 comprises 13 residues. V dropped 4 bases and J dropped 4 bases, with 11 bases sitting between them. CDR3 nucleotides: TGTGCCAGCAGCCCCGGACAGCTCACTGAAGCTTTCTTT. Residues: CASSPGQLTEAFF.

Concerning this clone: Other nucleotide sequences in the sample specify the same CDR3. This rearrangement joins TRBV18 to TRBJ1-1; TRBD1 agrees at 10 bases. Trimming cost V 3 bases and J 5 bases; bases outside gene matches: 0. Germline values: CDR1 KGHSH, CDR2 LQKENI. CDR3 length: 13 amino acids. Here the CDR3 DNA reads TGTGCCAGCTCACCGGACAGGGGGACTGAAGCTTTCTTT. This translates into CASSPDRGTEAFF.